This T cell receptor (beta chain) was sequenced for a study of T cell repertoires in ileal Crohn's disease. Study conclusions and caveats: Clonal expansions were more frequent in active smokers than non-smokers at surgery. High-frequency clones were more common in sorted CD8 than CD4 cells.

Between the trimmed V and J ends, which lost 7 bases and 6 bases, there was a span of 16 bases. In germline, CDR1 is SQVTM, CDR2 ANQGSEA. The CDR3 is 12 amino acids. Roughly 470 nanograms of biopsy DNA per sample underwent TCRB immunosequencing. TCRdb's copy holds only in-frame clones and misses some; the assay was immunoSEQ multiplex PCR. This sample has tens of thousands of clones, with roughly nine tenths found just once. As for this clone: Its antigen is unknown. Other nucleotide sequences in the sample specify the same CDR3.

Time point denoted: neoterminal ileum biopsy at postoperative endoscopy, about 6 months after surgery. The sample consisted of ileal tissue. The sequence was obtained from an adult with Crohn's disease. The J gene is TRBJ2-7, the V gene TRBV29-1; tentatively, D is TRBD2 (5 bases). The CDR3 DNA reads as TGCAGCGCGAGGCCGTCCGCGGGCGAGCAGTACTTC. Amino acids: CSARPSAGEQYF.